Sequencing of this T cell receptor (beta chain) was carried out in a study of blood T cell repertoires in COVID-19 (dated by TCRdb to the early 2020s). Study-wide context: Collaborator samples came from the United States, Italy and Spain and covered acute and convalescent phases of COVID-19. Samples came from the ongoing ImmuneRACE study (first 160 participants) plus 1,254 subjects from 6 global collaborators. The prospective study material was composed of cDNA or gDNA derived from T cells, B-cell-depleted T cells, or PBMCs. The repertoires were released in a freely available public database intended as a resource for research on the immune response to SARS-CoV-2. Where available, HLA class I and class II types were taken from metadata supplied by the sample provider and were not determined by assay-based typing. The sample metadata nearly always contained a de-identified subject ID, COVID-19 status, age in years and sex. Deeply sampled blood TCRbeta repertoires from subjects exposed to, actively infected with, or recovered from COVID-19 were included in the dataset.

What the study reported, not specific to this receptor: How much clinical and demographic metadata was included differed by source and by participant, and the metadata was provided uncurated.

Each collaborating institution followed its own protocols to collect whole blood in K2EDTA tubes. Collaborator samples were shipped for TCRbeta analysis as frozen whole blood, isolated PBMCs, or DNA extracted from either sample type. There are 15 amino acids in the CDR3, from cysteine to phenylalanine inclusive. Of the read, only the CDR3 DNA is kept; its 45 bases are in frame from base 1. The germline V gene gives CDR1 as SGHAT and CDR2 as FQNNGV. V loses 5 bases at its end and J loses 6 bases; junction bases beyond the gene matches: 5. TCRbeta CDR3 regions were amplified from genomic DNA using the immunoSEQ Assay, a bias-controlled multiplex PCR. In the authors' own workflow: The number of nucleated cells in each sample was estimated from the amplification of reference gene primers within the assay. To quantify the absolute abundance of each unique TCRbeta CDR3 rearrangement, sequence reads were collapsed and filtered. For each sample, productive Simpson clonality was calculated as the square root of Simpson's diversity index across productive rearrangements. In its TCRdb copy, this immuneACCESS table keeps in-frame sequences only and misses some clones. Where compared with another copy, unresolved V genes explain less than half of these, and the others have no known cause. From that table come the V and J calls and clone size; the DNA was used to work out D and trimming. This sample has roughly 78,000 clones in its table, and more than 85% of those were observed once. The ten largest make up about 0.5% of the sample.

To note about this clone: It has no known antigen specificity. No per-base quality is available; no much larger clone lies one base away.

The specimen was peripheral blood. Recombination connected TRBV11-2 to TRBJ2-1; TRBD2 aligns with 12 central bases. This sequence was found in a man aged 55 to 70 with acute or convalescent COVID-19. The CDR3 in this case is CASSDASGGANEQFF. The nucleotide sequence is TGTGCCAGCAGCGACGCTAGCGGGGGGGCCAATGAGCAGTTCTTC. Extended through the reference TRBV11-2 and TRBJ2-1 proteins, this CDR3 yields the full variable domain: EAGVAQSPRYKIIEKRQSVAFWCNPISGHATLYWYQQILGQGPKLLIQFQNNGVVDDSQLPKDRFSAERLKGVDSTLKIQPAKLEDSAVYLCASSDASGGANEQFFGPGTRLTVL.